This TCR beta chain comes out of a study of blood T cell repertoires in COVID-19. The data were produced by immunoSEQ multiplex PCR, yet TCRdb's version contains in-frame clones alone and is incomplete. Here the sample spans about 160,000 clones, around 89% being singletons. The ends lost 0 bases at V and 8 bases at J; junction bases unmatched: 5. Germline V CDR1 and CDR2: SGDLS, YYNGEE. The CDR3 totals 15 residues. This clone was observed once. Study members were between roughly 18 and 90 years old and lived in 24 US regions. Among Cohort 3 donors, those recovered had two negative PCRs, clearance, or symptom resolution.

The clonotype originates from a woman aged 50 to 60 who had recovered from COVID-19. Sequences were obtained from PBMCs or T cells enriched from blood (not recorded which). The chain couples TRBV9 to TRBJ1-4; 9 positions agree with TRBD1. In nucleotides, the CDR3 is TGTGCCAGCAGCGTAGCCCCGGGACAGGGAGAAAAACTGTTTTTT. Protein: CASSVAPGQGEKLFF.